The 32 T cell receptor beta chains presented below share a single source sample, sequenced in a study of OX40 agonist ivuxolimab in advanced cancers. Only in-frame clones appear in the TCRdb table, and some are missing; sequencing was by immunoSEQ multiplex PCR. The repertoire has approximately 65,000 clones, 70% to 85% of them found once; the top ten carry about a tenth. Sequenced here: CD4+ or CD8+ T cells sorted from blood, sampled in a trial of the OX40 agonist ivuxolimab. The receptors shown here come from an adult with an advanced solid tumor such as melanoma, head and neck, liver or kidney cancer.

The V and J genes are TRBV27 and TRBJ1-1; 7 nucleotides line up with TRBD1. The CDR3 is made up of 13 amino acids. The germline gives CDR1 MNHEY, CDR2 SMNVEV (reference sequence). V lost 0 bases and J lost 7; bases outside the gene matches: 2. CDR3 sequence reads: CASSLSRDSEAFF. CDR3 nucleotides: TGTGCCAGCAGTTTATCGAGGGACAGTGAAGCTTTCTTT.

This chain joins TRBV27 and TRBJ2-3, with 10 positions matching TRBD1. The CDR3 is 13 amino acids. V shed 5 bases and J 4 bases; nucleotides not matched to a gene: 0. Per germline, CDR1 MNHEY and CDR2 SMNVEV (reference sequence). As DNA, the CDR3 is TGTGCCAGCAGTGACAGGGGGCCAGATACGCAGTATTTT. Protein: CASSDRGPDTQYF.

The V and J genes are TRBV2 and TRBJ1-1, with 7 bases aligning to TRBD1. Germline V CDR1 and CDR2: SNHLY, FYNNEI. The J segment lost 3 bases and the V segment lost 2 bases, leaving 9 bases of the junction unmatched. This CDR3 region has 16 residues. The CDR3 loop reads CASSERTGGTDTEAFF. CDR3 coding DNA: TGTGCCAGCAGTGAACGGACAGGTGGTACGGACACTGAAGCTTTCTTT.

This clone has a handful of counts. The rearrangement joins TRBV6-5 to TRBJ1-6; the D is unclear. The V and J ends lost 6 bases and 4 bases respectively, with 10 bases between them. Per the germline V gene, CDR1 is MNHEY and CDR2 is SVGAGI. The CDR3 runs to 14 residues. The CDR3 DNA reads TGTGCCAGCAGACAAGGACGTTATAATTCACCCCTCCACTTT. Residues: CASRQGRYNSPLHF.

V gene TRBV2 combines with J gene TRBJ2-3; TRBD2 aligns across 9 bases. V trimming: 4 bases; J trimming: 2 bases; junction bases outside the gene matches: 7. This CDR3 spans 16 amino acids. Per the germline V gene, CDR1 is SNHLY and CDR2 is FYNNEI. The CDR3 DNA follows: TGTGCCAGCAGTGTCCCAGCGGGGGGCCTCACAGATACGCAGTATTTT. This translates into CASSVPAGGLTDTQYF.

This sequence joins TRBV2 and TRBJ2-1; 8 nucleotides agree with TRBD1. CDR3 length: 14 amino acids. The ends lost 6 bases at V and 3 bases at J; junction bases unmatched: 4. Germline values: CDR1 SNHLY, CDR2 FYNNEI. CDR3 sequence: CASRQGAGYNEQFF. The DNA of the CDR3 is TGTGCCAGCAGGCAGGGGGCAGGCTACAATGAGCAGTTCTTC.

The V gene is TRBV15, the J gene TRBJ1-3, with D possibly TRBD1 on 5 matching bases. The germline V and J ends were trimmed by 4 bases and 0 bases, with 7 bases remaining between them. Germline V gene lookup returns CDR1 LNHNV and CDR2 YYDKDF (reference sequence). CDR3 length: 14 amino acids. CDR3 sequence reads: CATSTGGSGNTIYF. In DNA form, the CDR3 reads TGTGCCACCAGCACGGGGGGCTCTGGAAACACCATATATTTT.

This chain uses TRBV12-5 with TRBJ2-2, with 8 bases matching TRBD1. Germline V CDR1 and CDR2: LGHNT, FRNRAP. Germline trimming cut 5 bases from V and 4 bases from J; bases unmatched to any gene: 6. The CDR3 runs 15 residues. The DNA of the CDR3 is TGTGCTAGTGGTCCAGGGGGCGCGGGCACCGGGGAGCTGTTTTTT. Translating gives CASGPGGAGTGELFF.

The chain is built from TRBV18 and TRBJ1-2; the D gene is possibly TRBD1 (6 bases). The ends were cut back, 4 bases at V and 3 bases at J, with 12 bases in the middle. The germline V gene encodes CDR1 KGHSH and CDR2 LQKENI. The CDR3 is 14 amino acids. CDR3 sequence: CASSRYRDDYGYTF. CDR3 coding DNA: TGTGCCAGCTCACGATACAGGGATGACTATGGCTACACCTTC.

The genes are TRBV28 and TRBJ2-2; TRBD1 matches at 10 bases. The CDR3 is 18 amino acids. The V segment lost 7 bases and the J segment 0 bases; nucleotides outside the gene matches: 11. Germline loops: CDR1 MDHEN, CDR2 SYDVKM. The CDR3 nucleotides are TGTGCCAGCATCTCCCCACCGGGACAGGGGACGAACACCGGGGAGCTGTTTTTT. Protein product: CASISPPGQGTNTGELFF.

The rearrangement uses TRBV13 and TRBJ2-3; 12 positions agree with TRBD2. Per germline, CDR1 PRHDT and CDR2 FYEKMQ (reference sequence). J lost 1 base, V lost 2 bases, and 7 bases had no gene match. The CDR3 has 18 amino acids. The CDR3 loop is CASSLSLAGGGGTDTQYF. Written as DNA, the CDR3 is TGTGCCAGCAGCTTAAGCCTAGCGGGAGGGGGGGGCACAGATACGCAGTATTTT.

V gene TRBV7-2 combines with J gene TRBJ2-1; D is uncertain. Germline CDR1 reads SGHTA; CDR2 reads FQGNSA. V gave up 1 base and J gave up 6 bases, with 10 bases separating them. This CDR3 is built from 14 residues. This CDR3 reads CASSLEETFNEQFF. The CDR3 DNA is TGTGCCAGCAGCTTAGAAGAGACTTTCAATGAGCAGTTCTTC. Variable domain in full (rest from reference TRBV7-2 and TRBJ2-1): GAGVSQSPSNKVTEKGKDVELRCDPISGHTALYWYRQSLGQGLEFLIYFQGNSAPDKSGLPSDRFSAERTGGSVSTLTIQRTQQEDSAVYLCASSLEETFNEQFFGPGTRLTVL.

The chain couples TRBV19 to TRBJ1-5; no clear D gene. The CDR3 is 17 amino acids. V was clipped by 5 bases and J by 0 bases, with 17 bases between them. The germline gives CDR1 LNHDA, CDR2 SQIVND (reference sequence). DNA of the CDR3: TGTGCCAGTAGTCTAAACGTGGGCTCGGCTAGCAATCAGCCCCAGCATTTT. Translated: CASSLNVGSASNQPQHF.

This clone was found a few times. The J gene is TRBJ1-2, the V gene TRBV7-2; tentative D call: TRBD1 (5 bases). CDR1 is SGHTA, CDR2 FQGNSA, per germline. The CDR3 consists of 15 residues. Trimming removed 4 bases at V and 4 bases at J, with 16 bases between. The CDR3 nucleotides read TGTGCCAGCAGCTCGCTGGGGACGGAATCCTATGGCTACACCTTC. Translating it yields CASSSLGTESYGYTF.

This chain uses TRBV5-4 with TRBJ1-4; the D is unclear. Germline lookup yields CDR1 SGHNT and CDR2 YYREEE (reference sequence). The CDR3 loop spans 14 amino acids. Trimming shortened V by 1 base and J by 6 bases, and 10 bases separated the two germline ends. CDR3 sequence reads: CASSLNSLDEKLFF. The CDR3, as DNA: TGTGCCAGCAGCTTGAACTCCTTGGATGAAAAACTGTTTTTT.

CDR3 DNA sequence: TGCGCCAGCAGCCTTTGGGGGGTGAACACTGAAGCTTTCTTT. It translates to CASSLWGVNTEAFF. This chain uses TRBV5-1 with TRBJ1-1; TRBD1 is a possible D gene (5 bases). The CDR3 loop spans 14 amino acids. Trimming stripped 4 bases from V and 0 bases from J, with 10 bases between. Germline V gene lookup returns CDR1 SGHRS and CDR2 YFSETQ.

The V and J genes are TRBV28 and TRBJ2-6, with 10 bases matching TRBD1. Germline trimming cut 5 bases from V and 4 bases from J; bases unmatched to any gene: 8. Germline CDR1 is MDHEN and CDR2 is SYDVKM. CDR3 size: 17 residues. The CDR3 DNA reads TGTGCCAGCAGTGGGCGGGACAGGGGAGCCGGGGCCAACGTCCTGACTTTC. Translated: CASSGRDRGAGANVLTF.

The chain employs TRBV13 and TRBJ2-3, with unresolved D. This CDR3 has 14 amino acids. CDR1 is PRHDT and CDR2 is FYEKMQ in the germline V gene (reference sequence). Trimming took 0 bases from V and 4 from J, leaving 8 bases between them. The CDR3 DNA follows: TGTGCCAGCAGCTTAGGGGGGATCGCAGATACGCAGTATTTT. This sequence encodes CASSLGGIADTQYF.

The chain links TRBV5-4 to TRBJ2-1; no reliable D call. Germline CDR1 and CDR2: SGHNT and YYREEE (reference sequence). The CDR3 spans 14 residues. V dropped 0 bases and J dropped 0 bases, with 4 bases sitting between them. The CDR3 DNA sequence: TGTGCCAGCAGCTTGGCGAGCTCCTACAATGAGCAGTTCTTC. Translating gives CASSLASSYNEQFF.

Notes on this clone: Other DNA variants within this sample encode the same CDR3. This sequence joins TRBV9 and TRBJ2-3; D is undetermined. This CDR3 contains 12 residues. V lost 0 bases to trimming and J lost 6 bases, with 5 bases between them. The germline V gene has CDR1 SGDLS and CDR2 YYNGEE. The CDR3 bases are TGTGCCAGCAGCGTAGGTGAGGATACGCAGTATTTT. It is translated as CASSVGEDTQYF.

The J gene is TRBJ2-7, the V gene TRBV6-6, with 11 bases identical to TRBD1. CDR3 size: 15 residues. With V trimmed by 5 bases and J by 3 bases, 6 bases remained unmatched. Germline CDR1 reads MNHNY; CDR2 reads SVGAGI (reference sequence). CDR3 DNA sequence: TGTGCCAGCAGTGACACCGGGACAGGGGGCTACGAGCAGTACTTC. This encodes CASSDTGTGGYEQYF.

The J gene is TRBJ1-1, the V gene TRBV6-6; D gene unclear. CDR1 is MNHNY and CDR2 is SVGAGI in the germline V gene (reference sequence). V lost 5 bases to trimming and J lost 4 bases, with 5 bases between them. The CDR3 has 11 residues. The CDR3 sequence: CASSPGTEAFF. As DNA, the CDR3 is TGTGCCAGCAGTCCAGGCACTGAAGCTTTCTTT.

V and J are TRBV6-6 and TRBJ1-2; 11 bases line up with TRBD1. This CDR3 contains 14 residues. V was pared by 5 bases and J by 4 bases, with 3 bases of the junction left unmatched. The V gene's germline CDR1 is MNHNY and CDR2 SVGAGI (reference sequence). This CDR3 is CASSRDRGSYGYTF. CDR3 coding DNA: TGTGCCAGCAGTAGGGACAGGGGGAGCTATGGCTACACCTTC.

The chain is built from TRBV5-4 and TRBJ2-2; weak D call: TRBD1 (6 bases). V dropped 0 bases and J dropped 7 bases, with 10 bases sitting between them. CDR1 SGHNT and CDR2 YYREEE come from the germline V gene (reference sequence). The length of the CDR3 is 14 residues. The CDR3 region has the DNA TGTGCCAGCAGCTTGGCCGCGGACAGCGGGGAGCTGTTTTTT. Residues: CASSLAADSGELFF.

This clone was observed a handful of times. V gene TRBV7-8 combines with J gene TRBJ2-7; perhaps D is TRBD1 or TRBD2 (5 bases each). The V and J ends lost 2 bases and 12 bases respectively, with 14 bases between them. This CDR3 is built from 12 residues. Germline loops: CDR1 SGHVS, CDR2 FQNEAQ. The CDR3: CASSLLVGELYF. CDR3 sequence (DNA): TGTGCCAGCAGCTTACTGGTGGGGGAGTTGTACTTC.

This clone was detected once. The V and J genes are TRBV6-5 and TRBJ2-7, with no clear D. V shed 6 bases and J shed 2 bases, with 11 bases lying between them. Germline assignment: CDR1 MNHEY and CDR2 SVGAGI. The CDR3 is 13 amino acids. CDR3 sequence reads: CASSLGPTYEQYF. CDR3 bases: TGTGCCAGCAGCCTTGGACCCACCTACGAGCAGTACTTC.

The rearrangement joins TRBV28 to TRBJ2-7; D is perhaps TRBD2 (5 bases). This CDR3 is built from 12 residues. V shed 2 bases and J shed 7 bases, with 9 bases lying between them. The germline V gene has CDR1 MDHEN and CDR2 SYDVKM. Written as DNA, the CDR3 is TGTGCCAGCAGTTTAGGTGGGAGTGAGCAGTACGTC. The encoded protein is CASSLGGSEQYV.

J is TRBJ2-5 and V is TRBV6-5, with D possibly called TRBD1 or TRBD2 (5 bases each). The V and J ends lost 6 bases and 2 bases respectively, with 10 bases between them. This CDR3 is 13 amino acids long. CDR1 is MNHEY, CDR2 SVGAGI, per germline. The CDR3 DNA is TGTGCCAGCAGGAGGGGAACGCAAGAGACCCAGTACTTC. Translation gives CASRRGTQETQYF.

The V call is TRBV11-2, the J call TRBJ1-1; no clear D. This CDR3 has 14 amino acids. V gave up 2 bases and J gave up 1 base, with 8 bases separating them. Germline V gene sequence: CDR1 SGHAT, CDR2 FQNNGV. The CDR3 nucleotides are TGTGCCAGCAGCTTACTCAATGGGAACACTGAAGCTTTCTTT. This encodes CASSLLNGNTEAFF.

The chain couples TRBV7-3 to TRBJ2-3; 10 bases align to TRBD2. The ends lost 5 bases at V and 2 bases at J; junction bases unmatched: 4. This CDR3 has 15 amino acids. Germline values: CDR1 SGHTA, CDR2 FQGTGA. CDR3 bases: TGTGCCAGCAGCCCTAGCGGGGGCGTCACAGATACGCAGTATTTT. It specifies CASSPSGGVTDTQYF.

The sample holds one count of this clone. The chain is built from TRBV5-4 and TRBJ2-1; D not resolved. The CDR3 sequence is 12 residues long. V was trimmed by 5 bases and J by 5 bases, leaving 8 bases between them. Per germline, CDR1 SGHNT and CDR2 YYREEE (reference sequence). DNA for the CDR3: TGTGCCAGCAGGTACAGCGACAATGAGCAGTTCTTC. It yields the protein CASRYSDNEQFF.

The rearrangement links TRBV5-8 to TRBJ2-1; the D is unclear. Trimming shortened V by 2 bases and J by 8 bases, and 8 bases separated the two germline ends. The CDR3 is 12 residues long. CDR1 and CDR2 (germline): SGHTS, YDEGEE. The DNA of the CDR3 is TGTGCCAGCAGCTTCGCTAGGGATGAGCAGTTCTTC. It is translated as CASSFARDEQFF.